Each of the 25 T cell receptor beta chains below was sequenced from the same sample in a study of blood T cell repertoires in COVID-19 (dated by TCRdb to about 2020). The library came from the immunoSEQ multiplex PCR assay. TCRdb holds this immuneACCESS table with in-frame rearrangements only. Some clones are missing; in checked studies, unresolved V genes explain under half, and the rest has no known cause. This sample has roughly 180,000 clones in its table, and roughly 78% of those were observed once. 8.1% of the sample is held by the ten biggest clonotypes. Sequencing input: peripheral blood. The receptor set was obtained from a woman in her sixties with COVID-19, enrolled during active disease.

The J gene is TRBJ2-2, the V gene TRBV7-9, with a possible D match to TRBD2 (6 bases). This CDR3 spans 14 amino acids. Per germline, CDR1 SEHNR and CDR2 FQNEAQ (reference sequence). V shed 5 bases and J shed 4 bases, with 11 bases lying between them. The CDR3 sequence is CASSTDYLTGELFF. The CDR3 DNA sequence: TGTGCCAGCAGCACGGACTACCTCACCGGGGAGCTGTTTTTT.

This clone was detected once. V usage is TRBV3-1 (or the pseudogene TRBV3-2) and J usage is TRBJ2-1, with TRBD2 matching over 8 bases. Germline V gene data show CDR1 as LGHDT and CDR2 as YNNKEL (reference sequence). The CDR3 loop spans 15 amino acids. Trimming cost V 0 bases and J 8 bases; bases outside gene matches: 6. Here the CDR3 DNA reads TGTGCCAGCAGCCAAGACCATCGGGGGGGCCATGAGCAGTTCTTC. Protein: CASSQDHRGGHEQFF.

A single count supports this clone. This chain joins TRBV19 and TRBJ1-5; TRBD1 might be the D (6 bases). V shed 0 bases and J shed 5 bases, with 11 bases lying between them. The CDR3 extends over 15 amino acids. CDR1 and CDR2 (germline): LNHDA, SQIVND (reference sequence). CDR3 sequence (DNA): TGTGCCAGTAGTATAGAATGGGGGCGAGATCAGCCCCAGCATTTT. It translates to CASSIEWGRDQPQHF.

To note about this clone: The junction departs from the called germline gene at one end, perhaps through a read error. The chain has TRBV3-1 (or the pseudogene TRBV3-2) and TRBJ1-1, with TRBD1 matching 8 bases. The germline V gene encodes CDR1 LGHDT and CDR2 YNNKEL (reference sequence). The CDR3 runs to 13 residues. In DNA form, the CDR3 reads TGTGCCAGCAGCCAAGGGGGCCCTTCGGACAGGGTCTTT. Translated: CASSQGGPSDRVF.

This sequence joins TRBV18 and TRBJ2-3; TRBD1 matches at 7 bases. The V and J ends lost 3 bases and 2 bases, in that order; junction bases with no gene match: 5. This CDR3 is 15 amino acids long. Germline V gives CDR1 KGHSH, CDR2 LQKENI. This CDR3 is CASSPETGFTDTQYF. CDR3 coding DNA: TGTGCCAGCTCACCTGAGACAGGGTTCACAGATACGCAGTATTTT.

This clone was detected only a few times. The V call is TRBV7-2, the J call TRBJ2-7; maybe TRBD1 (6 bases). Germline CDR1 and CDR2: SGHTA and FQGNSA. The CDR3 covers 17 residues. V gave up 2 bases and J gave up 3 bases, with 20 bases separating them. The CDR3 sequence: CASSLRSRGRSLYEQYF. The DNA of the CDR3 is TGTGCCAGCAGCTTACGAAGCAGGGGCCGTAGTCTCTACGAGCAGTACTTC.

In this sample, this clone turned up once. The CDR3, as DNA: TGTGCCAGCAGCCGACGGACAAACACAGATACGCAGTATTTT. Translated: CASSRRTNTDTQYF. The rearrangement links TRBV7-8 to TRBJ2-3, with D maybe TRBD1 (5 bases). The V gene lost 5 bases and the J gene lost 2 bases, with 11 bases spanning the gap. Germline CDR1 SGHVS, CDR2 FQNEAQ. This CDR3 region has 14 residues.

CDR3 DNA: TGCGCCAGCAGCGGAGATACCGACAGGGCGCGTGAAGCTTTCTTT. Translation: CASSGDTDRAREAFF. This chain links TRBV5-1 with TRBJ1-1; TRBD1 matches 7 bases. This CDR3 is 15 amino acids long. Trimming at V came to 4 bases and at J to 7 bases, leaving 13 bases not matched to a gene. Germline assignment: CDR1 SGHRS and CDR2 YFSETQ. Combining the CDR3 with reference TRBV5-1 and TRBJ1-1 gives the whole variable domain KAGVTQTPRYLIKTRGQQVTLSCSPISGHRSVSWYQQTPGQGLQFLFEYFSETQRNKGNFPGRFSGRQFSNSRSEMNVSTLELGDSALYLCASSGDTDRAREAFFGQGTRLTVV.

The genes are TRBV10-3 and TRBJ2-2; 12 bases line up with TRBD2. Losses at the gene ends were 10 bases for V and 5 bases for J; bases not matched to a gene: 17. The CDR3 is 18 amino acids. Germline V lookup: CDR1 ENHRY, CDR2 SYGVKD. CDR3 sequence reads: CATGDNAPGLAGTGELFF. The CDR3 nucleotides are TGTGCCACCGGGGATAACGCCCCGGGACTAGCGGGTACCGGGGAGCTGTTTTTT.

The chain is built from TRBV11-2 and TRBJ1-4; perhaps TRBD1 as D (5 bases). The CDR3 consists of 14 residues. Germline CDR1 SGHAT, CDR2 FQNNGV. The V end lost 5 bases, the J end lost 5 bases, and 12 bases lay between the germline ends. As DNA, the CDR3 is TGTGCCAGCAGCACCCAGGGCATCAATGAAAAACTGTTTTTT. This gives the protein CASSTQGINEKLFF.

J is TRBJ2-1 and V is TRBV18, with D maybe TRBD1 (6 bases). Germline CDR1 KGHSH, CDR2 LQKENI. V lost 3 bases and J 1 base, leaving 13 bases between the germline ends. The CDR3 is 16 amino acids. CDR3 loop: CASSPLMGQSYNEQFF. The DNA for the CDR3 is TGTGCCAGCTCACCTTTGATGGGACAATCCTACAATGAGCAGTTCTTC. Filled out from reference TRBV18 and TRBJ2-1, the complete variable domain reads NAGVMQNPRHLVRRRGQEARLRCSPMKGHSHVYWYRQLPEEGLKFMVYLQKENIIDESGMPKERFSAEFPKEGPSILRIQQVVRGDSAAYFCASSPLMGQSYNEQFFGPGTRLTVL.

This clone was detected only once. The chain combines TRBV6-4 with TRBJ1-1; no firm D call. Germline V gene sequence: CDR1 MRHNA, CDR2 SNTAGT. The V and J ends lost 6 bases and 1 base respectively, with 9 bases between them. The CDR3 has 13 amino acids. CDR3: CASSGEPNTEAFF. The CDR3 DNA sequence: TGTGCCAGCAGCGGGGAGCCGAACACTGAAGCTTTCTTT.

The V call is TRBV10-2, the J call TRBJ2-7; 9 bases line up with TRBD2. Germline V gene lookup returns CDR1 WSHSY and CDR2 SAAADI. The CDR3 loop spans 15 amino acids. Trimming at V came to 0 bases and at J to 4 bases, leaving 4 bases not matched to a gene. CDR3 DNA: TGCGCCAGCAGTGAGTCTTCGGGACTAGCTTACGAGCAGTACTTC. Protein product: CASSESSGLAYEQYF.

The chain uses TRBV27 and TRBJ2-5; TRBD2 aligns across 15 bases. CDR1 and CDR2 (germline): MNHEY, SMNVEV (reference sequence). The CDR3 has 17 amino acids. Trimming removed 3 bases from V and 4 bases from J; junction bases left unmatched: 6. CDR3 residues: CASSFGLAGGPGETQYF. Written as DNA, the CDR3 is TGTGCCAGCAGTTTTGGACTAGCGGGAGGGCCGGGAGAGACCCAGTACTTC.

This clone is a singleton in its sample. The V gene is TRBV4-2, the J gene TRBJ2-3, with TRBD2 matching 13 bases. This CDR3 spans 14 amino acids. Germline assignment: CDR1 LGHNA and CDR2 YNFKEQ. The junction had 8 bases not matched to a gene; V was cut back by 4 bases and J by 13 bases. CDR3 region: CASSLPGTSGEKYF. CDR3 DNA sequence: TGTGCCAGCAGCCTCCCAGGGACTAGCGGGGAAAAGTATTTT.

This sequence joins TRBV27 and TRBJ2-3; 8 bases fit TRBD1. The V segment lost 2 bases and the J segment 5 bases; nucleotides outside the gene matches: 3. Germline assignment: CDR1 MNHEY and CDR2 SMNVEV (reference sequence). This CDR3 is built from 14 residues. The CDR3 nucleotides are TGTGCCAGCAGTTTAGACAGGGGACGAGATACGCAGTATTTT. It yields the protein CASSLDRGRDTQYF.

The rearrangement links TRBV27 to TRBJ1-2; a possible D gene is TRBD1 (5 bases). CDR3 size: 14 residues. Trimming cost V 3 bases and J 8 bases, with 16 bases left between them. Germline V gene sequence: CDR1 MNHEY, CDR2 SMNVEV (reference sequence). CDR3 DNA: TGTGCCAGCAGTTTCGAAGGGGCGTTGGGAGGCTACACCTTC. The encoded protein is CASSFEGALGGYTF.

The V call is TRBV4-2, the J call TRBJ2-1; 10 bases are shared with TRBD2. Germline V gene sequence: CDR1 LGHNA, CDR2 YNFKEQ. The CDR3 consists of 16 residues. J gave up 4 bases and V 0 bases, and 3 bases lay outside the gene matches. The CDR3 DNA sequence: TGTGCCAGCAGCCAAGATTTTAGCGGGGGGTACAATGAGCAGTTCTTC. It codes for CASSQDFSGGYNEQFF.

The chain carries TRBV4-3 and TRBJ1-1; weak D call: TRBD1 (6 bases). Trimming took 3 bases from V and 0 from J, leaving 11 bases between them. This CDR3 contains 15 residues. The V gene's germline CDR1 is LGHNA and CDR2 YSLEER. As DNA, the CDR3 is TGCGCCAGCAGCCACCGTACAGGGTTGAACACTGAAGCTTTCTTT. This translates into CASSHRTGLNTEAFF.

In DNA, the CDR3 is TGTGCCAGCAGCCAAGATTCCCGGGTGCATGAGCAGTTCTTC. Protein: CASSQDSRVHEQFF. V usage is TRBV3-1 (or the pseudogene TRBV3-2) and J usage is TRBJ2-1, with D unresolved. Germline V gene data show CDR1 as LGHDT and CDR2 as YNNKEL (reference sequence). Trimming stripped 0 bases from V and 8 bases from J, with 11 bases between. The CDR3 contains 14 residues.

This chain joins TRBV28 and TRBJ2-7; D unresolved. CDR1 is MDHEN and CDR2 is SYDVKM in the germline V gene. This CDR3 comprises 11 residues. With 6 bases removed from V and 4 bases from J, the gap between germline ends came to 7 bases. In DNA form, the CDR3 reads TGTGCCAGCAGCCGCACATACGAGCAGTACTTC. As protein: CASSRTYEQYF. Looking up the rest from reference TRBV28 and TRBJ2-7 gives the full variable domain: DVKVTQSSRYLVKRTGEKVFLECVQDMDHENMFWYRQDPGLGLRLIYFSYDVKMKEKGDIPEGYSVSREKKERFSLILESASTNQTSMYLCASSRTYEQYFGPGTRLTVT.

V gene TRBV5-1 combines with J gene TRBJ1-6; 8 nucleotides align to TRBD1. In germline, CDR1 is SGHRS, CDR2 YFSETQ. The length of the CDR3 is 16 residues. With 6 bases clipped from V and 4 bases from J, the junction kept 9 bases outside the gene matches. The CDR3 reads CASKELGTGYNSPLHF. The CDR3 DNA follows: TGCGCCAGCAAAGAGTTGGGGACAGGATATAATTCACCCCTCCACTTT.

The chain combines TRBV11-3 with TRBJ1-1; D is possibly TRBD1 (6 bases). Germline assignment: CDR1 SGHNT and CDR2 YENEEA. Trimming pared 1 base from V and 1 base from J, leaving 10 bases between. The CDR3 is 15 residues long. The DNA of the CDR3 is TGTGCCAGCAGCTTAGGAGGACAGCAGAACACTGAAGCTTTCTTT. It translates to CASSLGGQQNTEAFF. Using reference TRBV11-3 and TRBJ1-1 for the parts outside the CDR3, the full variable domain is EAGVVQSPRYKIIEKKQPVAFWCNPISGHNTLYWYLQNLGQGPELLIRYENEEAVDDSQLPKDRFSAERLKGVDSTLKIQPAELGDSAVYLCASSLGGQQNTEAFFGQGTRLTVV.

The chain carries TRBV10-3 and TRBJ1-6; a possible D gene is TRBD1 (5 bases). This CDR3 spans 14 amino acids. Trimming stripped 10 bases from V and 5 bases from J, with 15 bases between. Germline-derived CDR1 and CDR2 are ENHRY and SYGVKD. CDR3 nucleotide sequence: TGTGCCACCCTAAACAGGCCCAATAATTCACCCCTCCACTTT. Encoded protein: CATLNRPNNSPLHF.

This clone showed up just once. The J gene is TRBJ1-3, the V gene TRBV28; weak D call: TRBD1 (6 bases). Germline CDR1 reads MDHEN; CDR2 reads SYDVKM. CDR3 length equals 15 residues. The ends were cut back, 5 bases at V and 4 bases at J, with 15 bases in the middle. As DNA, the CDR3 is TGTGCCAGCAGTCCGCCCCAGGGGTGGGGAAACACCATATATTTT. It is translated as CASSPPQGWGNTIYF. The whole variable domain, remainder taken from reference TRBV28 and TRBJ1-3, is DVKVTQSSRYLVKRTGEKVFLECVQDMDHENMFWYRQDPGLGLRLIYFSYDVKMKEKGDIPEGYSVSREKKERFSLILESASTNQTSMYLCASSPPQGWGNTIYFGEGSWLTVV.